The 28 T cell receptor beta chains in this list originate from one sample, sequenced in a study of control samples from healthy donors and cancer patients. Sequencing used immunoSEQ multiplex PCR; TCRdb keeps in-frame clones, though not all of them. Here the sample spans some 410,000 clones, approximately 90% being singletons. The sequenced sample consisted of PBMCs. Every receptor here comes from a man between 35 and 55 years old with head and neck cancer.

The chain recombines TRBV4-1 with TRBJ2-1; D is uncertain. The germline CDR1 and CDR2 sequences are MGHRA and YSYEKL. The CDR3 covers 15 residues. Trimming took 2 bases from V and 5 from J, leaving 13 bases between them. CDR3 residues: CASSQRWPRDNEQFF. The CDR3 DNA reads TGCGCCAGCAGCCAACGTTGGCCCAGAGACAATGAGCAGTTCTTC.

V gene TRBV15 combines with J gene TRBJ1-2, with a tentative D call TRBD1 (5 bases). Germline assignment: CDR1 LNHNV and CDR2 YYDKDF (reference sequence). The CDR3 consists of 16 residues. V lost 6 bases and J lost 4, with 21 bases in between. CDR3 protein: CATSAQWGFISYGYTF. CDR3 in DNA: TGTGCCACCAGTGCCCAGTGGGGGTTTATTAGCTATGGCTACACCTTC. Complete variable domain (other parts from reference TRBV15 and TRBJ1-2): DAMVIQNPRYQVTQFGKPVTLSCSQTLNHNVMYWYQQKSSQAPKLLFHYYDKDFNNEADTPDNFQSRRPNTSFCFLDIRSPGLGDTAMYLCATSAQWGFISYGYTFGSGTRLTVV.

In DNA, the CDR3 is TGTGCCAGCAGTGAAAAATGGGAGCAGTACTTC. It specifies CASSEKWEQYF. The rearrangement links TRBV2 to TRBJ2-7; no clear D. V lost 2 bases, J lost 7 bases, and 6 bases lay in between. CDR3 length equals 11 residues. Germline assignment: CDR1 SNHLY and CDR2 FYNNEI.

Only one count was recorded for this clone. The chain employs TRBV7-6 and TRBJ2-1; 9 positions match TRBD2. J lost 3 bases, V lost 0 bases, and 6 bases had no gene match. The CDR3 extends over 17 amino acids. Per germline, CDR1 SGHVS and CDR2 FNYEAQ. CDR3 bases: TGTGCCAGCAGCTTAGCGGGAGGAGCGGGAGGCTACAATGAGCAGTTCTTC. Residues: CASSLAGGAGGYNEQFF. Together with reference TRBV7-6 and TRBJ2-1, the CDR3 gives the full variable domain: GAGVSQSPRYKVTKRGQDVALRCDPISGHVSLYWYRQALGQGPEFLTYFNYEAQQDKSGLPNDRFSAERPEGSISTLTIQRTEQRDSAMYRCASSLAGGAGGYNEQFFGPGTRLTVL.

The chain uses TRBV6-6 and TRBJ2-7, with D perhaps matching TRBD1 (7 bases). The CDR3 consists of 15 residues. Germline CDR1 MNHNY, CDR2 SVGAGI (reference sequence). V lost 9 bases and J 4 bases, leaving 22 bases between the germline ends. CDR3 sequence reads: CASRLGGTATYEQYF. The CDR3 nucleotides are TGTGCCAGTCGCTTAGGGGGGACAGCTACTTACGAGCAGTACTTC.

In its sample, this clone was seen once. The rearrangement links TRBV28 to TRBJ2-5; D unclear. Germline V gene lookup returns CDR1 MDHEN and CDR2 SYDVKM. The CDR3 extends over 12 amino acids. Trimming took 5 bases from V and 7 from J, leaving 11 bases between them. The CDR3 region is CASSPQSWTQYF. In DNA form, the CDR3 reads TGTGCCAGCAGTCCCCAGTCGTGGACCCAGTACTTC.

The rearrangement links TRBV6-5 to TRBJ1-3; no clear D gene. CDR3 length: 14 residues. The germline CDR1 and CDR2 sequences are MNHEY and SVGAGI. Trimming shortened V by 6 bases and J by 1 base, and 10 bases separated the two germline ends. The CDR3 region has the DNA TGTGCCAGCAGGGTTGGAGGGTCTGGAAACACCATATATTTT. It is translated as CASRVGGSGNTIYF.

This chain joins TRBV9 and TRBJ1-1, with D uncertain. Trimming removed 0 bases from V and 2 bases from J, with 20 bases in between. Germline V CDR1 and CDR2: SGDLS, YYNGEE. The CDR3 runs to 18 residues. DNA for the CDR3: TGTGCCAGCAGCGTAGACCAGAGGGCCGTGACAAGTAACACTGAAGCTTTCTTT. It codes for CASSVDQRAVTSNTEAFF.

This clone was seen once. The chain carries TRBV28 and TRBJ2-7, with D unclear. This CDR3 region has 13 residues. Germline CDR1 MDHEN, CDR2 SYDVKM. Between the trimmed V and J ends, which lost 1 base and 3 bases, there was a span of 7 bases. This CDR3 is CASSLSPNYEQYF. The CDR3 nucleotides are TGTGCCAGCAGTTTATCCCCTAACTACGAGCAGTACTTC.

This chain uses TRBV19 with TRBJ1-3; TRBD1 is a possible D gene (5 bases). Germline V gene lookup returns CDR1 LNHDA and CDR2 SQIVND (reference sequence). Trimming removed 4 bases at V and 0 bases at J, with 13 bases between. The CDR3 contains 16 residues. The CDR3 sequence is CASSKGTVSSGNTIYF. In DNA, the CDR3 is TGTGCCAGTAGTAAGGGGACGGTGAGCTCTGGAAACACCATATATTTT.

The chain combines TRBV11-3 with TRBJ2-5, with D perhaps TRBD1 or TRBD2 (5 bases each). This CDR3 has 14 residues. Germline values: CDR1 SGHNT, CDR2 YENEEA. The V end lost 5 bases, the J end lost 4 bases, and 14 bases lay between the germline ends. CDR3 loop: CASSPSPRGETQYF. For the CDR3, the DNA is TGTGCCAGCAGCCCGAGCCCGAGGGGAGAGACCCAGTACTTC.

The chain uses TRBV11-2 and TRBJ2-2; no definite D call. The CDR3 is 14 amino acids. CDR1 and CDR2 from the germline V gene are SGHAT and FQNNGV. Trimming cost V 2 bases and J 4 bases, with 8 bases left between them. CDR3 DNA sequence: TGTGCCAGCAGCTTAAGGGTTAGCACCGGGGAGCTGTTTTTT. Protein: CASSLRVSTGELFF. The full variable domain, rest sourced from reference TRBV11-2 and TRBJ2-2, is EAGVAQSPRYKIIEKRQSVAFWCNPISGHATLYWYQQILGQGPKLLIQFQNNGVVDDSQLPKDRFSAERLKGVDSTLKIQPAKLEDSAVYLCASSLRVSTGELFFGEGSRLTVL.

The chain has TRBV30 and TRBJ2-1, with 7 nucleotides matching TRBD2. Trimming cost V 1 base and J 9 bases; bases outside gene matches: 9. Germline V lookup: CDR1 GTSNPN, CDR2 SVGIG (reference sequence). The CDR3 consists of 14 residues. CDR3 coding DNA: TGTGCCTGGAGTGCCCATAGCGGGTGGAGTGAGCAGTTCTTC. This encodes CAWSAHSGWSEQFF.

The CDR3 region is CAASIRSVGGYTF. DNA of the CDR3: TGTGCCGCCAGCATACGGTCAGTAGGAGGCTACACCTTC. The chain couples TRBV6-5 to TRBJ1-2; D gene ambiguous. The CDR3 sequence is 13 residues long. Trimming left V 11 bases short and J 8 bases short, with 21 bases between. CDR1 is MNHEY and CDR2 is SVGAGI in the germline V gene.

The chain uses TRBV5-6 and TRBJ1-3, with unresolved D. Per the germline V gene, CDR1 is SGHDT and CDR2 is YYEEEE. This CDR3 contains 15 residues. The V gene lost 4 bases and the J gene lost 0 bases, with 11 bases spanning the gap. In DNA, the CDR3 is TGTGCCAGCAGCCGAAAACAGATCTCTGGAAACACCATATATTTT. Protein: CASSRKQISGNTIYF.

This sequence joins TRBV4-1 and TRBJ2-3; D may be TRBD1 (6 bases). V gave up 4 bases and J gave up 2 bases, with 16 bases separating them. CDR3 size: 16 residues. CDR1 MGHRA and CDR2 YSYEKL come from the germline V gene. The CDR3, as DNA: TGCGCCAGCAGCCCTGGTGGTTGGGGGCACACAGATACGCAGTATTTT. Translated: CASSPGGWGHTDTQYF.

The chain joins TRBV9 to TRBJ2-5; D is perhaps TRBD2 (6 bases). The CDR3 runs to 15 residues. Germline V gene data show CDR1 as SGDLS and CDR2 as YYNGEE. The V end lost 0 bases, the J end lost 5 bases, and 14 bases lay between the germline ends. The CDR3 sequence is CASSVVGGAGETQYF. CDR3 bases: TGTGCCAGCAGCGTAGTCGGAGGGGCAGGGGAGACCCAGTACTTC.

The chain has TRBV6-5 and TRBJ1-1, with D possibly matching TRBD1 (5 bases). Trimming took off 11 bases at V and 5 bases at J, with 12 bases between the two ends. CDR1 and CDR2 (germline): MNHEY, SVGAGI. CDR3 size: 11 residues. The CDR3 sequence is CAGSGGTEAFF. CDR3 coding DNA: TGTGCCGGATCGGGGGGGACTGAAGCTTTCTTT.

The V gene is TRBV9, the J gene TRBJ2-1, with a tentative D call TRBD2 (7 bases). The V gene's germline CDR1 is SGDLS and CDR2 YYNGEE. Trimming removed 4 bases at V and 11 bases at J, with 22 bases between. The CDR3 has 15 residues. DNA of the CDR3: TGTGCCAGCAGCCCCGGGTGGGGGGGCGAGGTCAAGCAGTTCTTC. It specifies CASSPGWGGEVKQFF.

This clone occurred once. CDR3 DNA: TGTGCCAGCAGTTTATCCGGGACAGTAGGCAATGAGCAGTTCTTC. Translated, it gives CASSLSGTVGNEQFF. V usage is TRBV27 and J usage is TRBJ2-1; 7 nucleotides align to TRBD1. The CDR3 runs to 15 residues. The ends lost 0 bases at V and 6 bases at J; junction bases unmatched: 5. The germline V gene encodes CDR1 MNHEY and CDR2 SMNVEV (reference sequence).

The chain links TRBV4-3 to TRBJ2-1; 9 bases agree with TRBD1. There are 14 residues in the CDR3. Germline trimming cut 4 bases from V and 8 bases from J; bases unmatched to any gene: 6. Germline assignment: CDR1 LGHNA and CDR2 YSLEER. The CDR3 loop reads CASSRLTGGDEQFF. The CDR3 DNA sequence: TGCGCCAGCAGCCGCCTAACAGGGGGCGATGAGCAGTTCTTC.

The chain couples TRBV12-3 or TRBV12-4 to TRBJ2-2, with D unresolved. CDR3 length: 11 residues. V was clipped by 6 bases and J by 8 bases, with 7 bases between them. As DNA, the CDR3 is TGTGCCAGCAGCCCTTTAGGGGAGCTGTTTTTT. Its translation is CASSPLGELFF.

In DNA form, the CDR3 reads TGTGCCAGCTATCCGGGACAGGCTTTAGAGAGCAATCAGCCCCAGCATTTT. Translated: CASYPGQALESNQPQHF. The chain employs TRBV3-1 (or the pseudogene TRBV3-2) and TRBJ1-5, with 8 bases fitting TRBD1. Germline V lookup: CDR1 LGHDT, CDR2 YNNKEL (reference sequence). The CDR3 runs to 17 residues. V gave up 8 bases and J gave up 1 base; unmatched junction bases: 13.

This clone is a singleton in its sample. The chain is built from TRBV5-8 and TRBJ2-7, with D unresolved. V lost 4 bases to trimming and J lost 0 bases, with 17 bases between them. The germline V gene has CDR1 SGHTS and CDR2 YDEGEE. CDR3 length equals 16 residues. The CDR3 protein is CASSRWPARNSYEQYF. DNA of the CDR3: TGTGCCAGCAGCCGATGGCCCGCCAGAAACTCCTACGAGCAGTACTTC. The variable domain in full, with the rest retrieved from reference TRBV5-8 and TRBJ2-7, is EAGVTQSPTHLIKTRGQQATLRCSPISGHTSVYWYQQALGLGLQFLLWYDEGEERNRGNFPPRFSGRQFPNYSSELNVNALELEDSALYLCASSRWPARNSYEQYFGPGTRLTVT.

CDR3 sequence (DNA): TGTGCCAGCAGCCAAGGCATGTTCCAGCCCCAGCATTTT. Its translation: CASSQGMFQPQHF. The genes are TRBV14 and TRBJ1-5; D is uncertain. This CDR3 region has 13 residues. V was clipped by 1 base and J by 7 bases, with 8 bases between them. CDR1 SGHDN and CDR2 FVKESK come from the germline V gene.

V is TRBV20-1 and J is TRBJ2-5; D is undetermined. V was pared by 5 bases and J by 5 bases, with 9 bases between. This CDR3 region has 11 residues. Looked up from germline, CDR1 is DFQATT and CDR2 is SNEGSKA (reference sequence). For the CDR3, the DNA is TGCAGTGCTTCCCGCAGCGAGACCCAGTACTTC. It encodes CSASRSETQYF.

Points on this clone: This sample also contains other DNA sequences that code for the same CDR3. The rearrangement links TRBV9 to TRBJ2-1, with a tentative D call TRBD2 (6 bases). With 0 bases removed from V and 0 bases from J, the gap between germline ends came to 7 bases. Germline CDR1 reads SGDLS; CDR2 reads YYNGEE. CDR3 size: 15 residues. The CDR3 loop is CASSVGSGSYNEQFF. Written as DNA, the CDR3 is TGTGCCAGCAGCGTAGGTAGCGGCTCCTACAATGAGCAGTTCTTC.

This sequence joins TRBV19 and TRBJ1-1, with 8 positions matching TRBD1. The CDR3 runs 13 residues. Germline values: CDR1 LNHDA, CDR2 SQIVND (reference sequence). V lost 4 bases to trimming and J lost 10 bases; unmatched junction nucleotides: 8. CDR3 loop: CASSNPDTGGAFF. Written as DNA, the CDR3 is TGTGCCAGTAGTAATCCAGACACAGGGGGAGCTTTCTTT.